This T cell receptor beta chain was sequenced during a study of early T cells in non-severe SARS-CoV-2 infection (dated by TCRdb to 2020 to 2023). Regarding the research as a whole: Bulk RNA from unsorted whole blood was used for TCR sequencing, so alpha and beta chains could not be paired. Broad study findings and their caveats: VDJdb matching was skewed toward anti-spike CD8 responses and likely underestimated virus-specific expansions by missing private and CD4 specificities.

A case-control design nested within a healthcare worker cohort in London, UK, was used, with weekly nasopharyngeal swab PCR tests and blood sampling performed. Healthcare workers were recruited between 23 and 31 March 2020, during the week of the UK lockdown, and were followed weekly for up to about 16 weeks. The library was prepared using 5' RACE. Reads for this sample came from a NextSeq 500. The TCR library protocol attached unique molecular identifiers to individual cDNA molecules to correct for sequencing error and PCR bias. Both TCR alpha and beta chains were sequenced, and tight co-correlation was observed between alpha and beta sequence abundances in each sample. The authors processed their data as follows. Decombinator V4 was used to annotate the V gene, J gene and CDR3 of the TCR sequences. TCRs were defined as expanded if a significant change between any two time points was detected under a Poisson model with p below 0.0001. TCR abundances were normalised to the total number of TCRs sequenced per sample and expressed as counts per million. TRAV1-2 paired with TRAJ12, TRAJ20 or TRAJ33 defined MAIT TCRs, while TRAV10 paired with TRAJ18 defined iNKT TCRs. VDJdb, accessed on 1 November 2021, was searched for TCRs annotated for CMV, EBV and SARS-CoV-2, and TCRs annotated for more than one antigen were excluded. In TCRdb, the public reads were trimmed at Q25 with fastp and aligned with MiXCR, with productive beta chains retained. Each entry merges the rows of one CDR3 protein and shows their most common DNA and genes. The V and J calls and clone size come from TCRdb's table, not from the authors' own analysis. Within this sample are 40,000 or so distinct CDR3 sequences, with over 4.5% of them counted one time only. Of the sample, about 7.3% is held by the ten largest clones.

This clonotype was seen many times. This clone's antigen is unknown. No base-level quality is on record; no much larger clone is a single base apart. CDR1 SQVTM and CDR2 ANQGSEA are derived from the germline V gene. Spanning cysteine to phenylalanine, the CDR3 consists of 12 amino acids. Solely the CDR3 DNA is kept, with 36 bases framed from the first base. V gives up 7 bases and J gives up 12 bases, and the segment between their germline ends measures 18 bases. Recombination linked TRBV29-1 to TRBJ1-4; 5 matching bases give a weak D call of TRBD1. The clonotype was recovered from an adult who was a healthcare worker with PCR-confirmed SARS-CoV-2 infection or an uninfected control (not recorded which). The sequenced material came from whole blood. The CDR3 protein is CSARDQTRELFF. The sequence in DNA is TGCAGCGCCAGGGACCAAACGCGGGAACTGTTTTTT. Supplemented by the reference TRBV29-1 and TRBJ1-4 proteins around the CDR3, the complete variable domain is SAVISQKPSRDICQRGTSLTIQCQVDSQVTMMFWYRQQPGQSLTLIATANQGSEATYESGFVIDKFPISRPNLTFSTLTVSNMSPEDSSIYLCSARDQTRELFFGSGTQLSVL.